Included here is one TCR beta chain sequence, with context. This sample was included in a study of blood T cell repertoires in COVID-19. The CDR3 runs to 13 residues. The germline gives CDR1 ENHRY, CDR2 SYGVKD. The ends were cut back, 3 bases at V and 7 bases at J, with 12 bases in the middle. Clones were read by immunoSEQ multiplex PCR, and TCRdb kept only the in-frame ones, dropping some. The sample records about 170,000 clones, approximately 86% being singletons. This chain uses TRBV10-3 with TRBJ1-1; D remains ambiguous. Sequencing was performed on peripheral blood. The sequence was collected from an elderly woman with COVID-19, enrolled during active disease. The CDR3 region is CAISDMGAGEAFF. The CDR3 DNA follows: TGTGCCATCAGTGACATGGGCGCGGGTGAAGCTTTCTTT.